These T cell receptor beta chains were read from a single sample in a study of control samples from healthy donors and cancer patients. Generated by immunoSEQ multiplex PCR, the TCRdb table keeps only in-frame clones and is missing some. The sample has about 120,000 clones, about 95% seen once. Sequencing used blood. The receptor set was obtained from a man in his thirties or forties in good health. Each CDR3 is given with its conserved first and last residue. A D gene is named only where the DNA matches it firmly. Clone size is given for some rows only: seen once, a few or many times, or a class if the clone is expanded.

CDR3 DNA: TGTGCCAGCAGCCTAGGACTAGCGGGCACAGATACGCAGTATTTT
CDR3 protein: CASSLGLAGTDTQYF
D gene: TRBD2
clone size: once
V gene: TRBV4-2
J gene: TRBJ2-3

CDR3 DNA: TGTGCCAGCAGCAGCGGAGCCGGGACTATATCCTACGAGCAGTACTTC
CDR3 protein: CASSSGAGTISYEQYF
D gene: TRBD2
clone size: -
V gene: TRBV7-9
J gene: TRBJ2-7

CDR3 DNA: TGTGCCAGCAGCGCGGGACTAGCCTACGAGCAGTACTTC
CDR3 protein: CASSAGLAYEQYF
D gene: TRBD2
clone size: -
V gene: TRBV7-8
J gene: TRBJ2-7

CDR3 DNA: TGTGCCAGTACGGAGGGGAACACTGAAGCTTTCTTT
CDR3 protein: CASTEGNTEAFF
D gene: -
clone size: -
V gene: TRBV19
J gene: TRBJ1-1

CDR3 DNA: TGCGCCAGCAGCGATATAGGAAACACCATATATTTT
CDR3 protein: CASSDIGNTIYF
D gene: -
clone size: -
V gene: TRBV5-1
J gene: TRBJ1-3

CDR3 DNA: TGTGCCAGCAGCGCGACGAGGAACACTGAAGCTTTCTTT
CDR3 protein: CASSATRNTEAFF
D gene: -
clone size: -
V gene: TRBV9
J gene: TRBJ1-1

CDR3 DNA: TGTGCCAGCAGCTTAACCGGGGCAGGCGAGCAGTACTTC
CDR3 protein: CASSLTGAGEQYF
D gene: -
clone size: -
V gene: TRBV7-6
J gene: TRBJ2-7

CDR3 DNA: TGTGCCAGCAGTTTAGAGGGTCCTAACTATGGCTACACCTTC
CDR3 protein: CASSLEGPNYGYTF
D gene: -
clone size: once
V gene: TRBV27
J gene: TRBJ1-2

CDR3 DNA: TGCGCCAGCAGCCAAGAACCCGGAGGAGATGAAAAACTGTTTTTT
CDR3 protein: CASSQEPGGDEKLFF
D gene: -
clone size: -
V gene: TRBV4-1
J gene: TRBJ1-4

CDR3 DNA: TGCGCCAGCAGCTTGCCCGGGGGTCCGAACACCGGGGAGCTGTTTTTT
CDR3 protein: CASSLPGGPNTGELFF
D gene: -
clone size: -
V gene: TRBV5-1
J gene: TRBJ2-2

CDR3 DNA: TGTGCCAGCAGCCAAGCCATTAGACAAGAGACCCAGTACTTC
CDR3 protein: CASSQAIRQETQYF
D gene: -
clone size: -
V gene: TRBV14
J gene: TRBJ2-5

CDR3 DNA: TGCGCCAGCAGCCAAGACGGCTTGGAGGGTCACTACGAGCAGTACTTC
CDR3 protein: CASSQDGLEGHYEQYF
D gene: -
clone size: -
V gene: TRBV4-1
J gene: TRBJ2-7

CDR3 DNA: TGTGCCAGCAGTCGGACAGGGGCGGGAGACGAGCAGTACTTC
CDR3 protein: CASSRTGAGDEQYF
D gene: TRBD1
clone size: -
V gene: TRBV11-2
J gene: TRBJ2-7

CDR3 DNA: TGTGCCAGCAGCTTAGGGCGACAGGGGGCATGGGAGACCCAGTACTTC
CDR3 protein: CASSLGRQGAWETQYF
D gene: TRBD1
clone size: -
V gene: TRBV7-8
J gene: TRBJ2-5

CDR3 DNA: TGTGCCAGCAGCGCGGAGGACCTCCCCAATGAAAAACTGTTTTTT
CDR3 protein: CASSAEDLPNEKLFF
D gene: -
clone size: -
V gene: TRBV7-9
J gene: TRBJ1-4

CDR3 DNA: TGTGCCAGCAGTGGGGACAGGCCGAGCTCCTATAATTCACCCCTCCACTTT
CDR3 protein: CASSGDRPSSYNSPLHF
D gene: TRBD1
clone size: -
V gene: TRBV6-2/TRBV6-3
J gene: TRBJ1-6

CDR3 DNA: TGTGCCAGCTCACCAGGAGCCGGGGATGAGCAGTTCTTC
CDR3 protein: CASSPGAGDEQFF
D gene: -
clone size: -
V gene: TRBV18
J gene: TRBJ2-1

CDR3 DNA: TGTGCCATCAGCGACCCTAAGAGGACGGTACAAGAGACCCAGTACTTC
CDR3 protein: CAISDPKRTVQETQYF
D gene: -
clone size: -
V gene: TRBV10-3
J gene: TRBJ2-5

CDR3 DNA: TGTGCCATCAGGGGGGACGGGCGGGTGGACGAGCAGTACTTC
CDR3 protein: CAIRGDGRVDEQYF
D gene: -
clone size: -
V gene: TRBV10-3
J gene: TRBJ2-7

CDR3 DNA: TGCGCCAGCAGCTTGGTAGATCCAAACACCGGGGAGCTGTTTTTT
CDR3 protein: CASSLVDPNTGELFF
D gene: -
clone size: -
V gene: TRBV5-1
J gene: TRBJ2-2

CDR3 DNA: TGTGCCAGCAGCATTACCACAGGGTTGAACACTGAAGCTTTCTTT
CDR3 protein: CASSITTGLNTEAFF
D gene: -
clone size: -
V gene: TRBV7-8
J gene: TRBJ1-1

CDR3 DNA: TGTGCCAGCAGCCCGAAACCCCGCAGTACAGATACGCAGTATTTT
CDR3 protein: CASSPKPRSTDTQYF
D gene: -
clone size: -
V gene: TRBV9
J gene: TRBJ2-3

CDR3 DNA: TGTGCCAGCAGCGACCTCAGGGGGCAAAACTATGGCTACACCTTC
CDR3 protein: CASSDLRGQNYGYTF
D gene: TRBD1
clone size: -
V gene: TRBV6-2/TRBV6-3
J gene: TRBJ1-2

CDR3 DNA: TGTGCCAGCAGGGGACTCACCTACGAGCAGTACTTC
CDR3 protein: CASRGLTYEQYF
D gene: -
clone size: -
V gene: TRBV27
J gene: TRBJ2-7

CDR3 DNA: TGTGCCAGTAGGGACATTCTCTCCTACAATGAGCAGTTCTTC
CDR3 protein: CASRDILSYNEQFF
D gene: -
clone size: once
V gene: TRBV19
J gene: TRBJ2-1

CDR3 DNA: TGTGCCAGCAGCTTAGCGGTGGGGACCCAGTACTTC
CDR3 protein: CASSLAVGTQYF
D gene: -
clone size: -
V gene: TRBV7-2
J gene: TRBJ2-5

CDR3 DNA: TGTGCCAGCAGCACTGGGGGTTCTGGCACAGATACGCAGTATTTT
CDR3 protein: CASSTGGSGTDTQYF
D gene: -
clone size: once
V gene: TRBV5-8
J gene: TRBJ2-3

CDR3 DNA: TGTGCCAGCAGTTTGCGGGAAAAACTGTTTTTT
CDR3 protein: CASSLREKLFF
D gene: -
clone size: -
V gene: TRBV28
J gene: TRBJ1-4

CDR3 DNA: TGCAGCGTCCACCCAGGGAACACTGAAGCTTTCTTT
CDR3 protein: CSVHPGNTEAFF
D gene: -
clone size: -
V gene: TRBV29-1
J gene: TRBJ1-1

CDR3 DNA: TGCGCCAGCAGCCAAGATTTTAACAGGGGAAATTCACCCCTCCACTTT
CDR3 protein: CASSQDFNRGNSPLHF
D gene: TRBD1
clone size: -
V gene: TRBV4-3
J gene: TRBJ1-6

CDR3 DNA: TGTGCCAGCAGCTCCCAGGGGGAGGGACTTTCGCTGGGGTGGTACTTC
CDR3 protein: CASSSQGEGLSLGWYF
D gene: -
clone size: -
V gene: TRBV11-2
J gene: TRBJ2-7

CDR3 DNA: TGTGCCTGGAGTCCCTGGCGTCTAGCGGGGTCTAGAGATACGCAGTATTTT
CDR3 protein: CAWSPWRLAGSRDTQYF
D gene: TRBD2
clone size: -
V gene: TRBV30
J gene: TRBJ2-3

CDR3 DNA: TGCGCCAGCAGCAACAACCTCCCGTTTAGAGCCGACAGGGATGGAAACACCATATATTTT
CDR3 protein: CASSNNLPFRADRDGNTIYF
D gene: TRBD1
clone size: -
V gene: TRBV4-1
J gene: TRBJ1-3

CDR3 DNA: TGTGCCAGCAGTTTTGGGCAGGGAGAAGCTTTCTTT
CDR3 protein: CASSFGQGEAFF
D gene: -
clone size: -
V gene: TRBV12-3/TRBV12-4
J gene: TRBJ1-1

CDR3 DNA: TGTGCCACCAGTGATAGGTCCCACGAGCAGTACTTC
CDR3 protein: CATSDRSHEQYF
D gene: -
clone size: -
V gene: TRBV24-1
J gene: TRBJ2-7

CDR3 DNA: TGCAGTGCTAGGATAGGAGAGACCCAGTACTTC
CDR3 protein: CSARIGETQYF
D gene: -
clone size: once
V gene: TRBV20-1
J gene: TRBJ2-5

CDR3 DNA: TGTGCCAGCAGCGCACAGGGTCCCACCGGGGAGCTGTTTTTT
CDR3 protein: CASSAQGPTGELFF
D gene: -
clone size: -
V gene: TRBV11-3
J gene: TRBJ2-2

CDR3 DNA: TGTGCCAGCAGCTTAAAAGGGCTCACTGAAGCTTTCTTT
CDR3 protein: CASSLKGLTEAFF
D gene: -
clone size: -
V gene: TRBV11-2
J gene: TRBJ1-1

CDR3 DNA: TGTGCCTGGACATCCTATGCGACTGGAAACACCATATATTTT
CDR3 protein: CAWTSYATGNTIYF
D gene: -
clone size: -
V gene: TRBV30
J gene: TRBJ1-3

CDR3 DNA: TGTGCCAGCAGTGTCGACAGGAATACCCCTACCTACGAGCAGTACTTC
CDR3 protein: CASSVDRNTPTYEQYF
D gene: -
clone size: -
V gene: TRBV6-1
J gene: TRBJ2-7

CDR3 DNA: TGTGCCAGCAGTTTTCGTTCGAACACCGGGGAGCTGTTTTTT
CDR3 protein: CASSFRSNTGELFF
D gene: -
clone size: -
V gene: TRBV27
J gene: TRBJ2-2

CDR3 DNA: TGTGCCAGCAGTAAGGGACTTCCCTACAATGAGCAGTTCTTC
CDR3 protein: CASSKGLPYNEQFF
D gene: -
clone size: -
V gene: TRBV6-5
J gene: TRBJ2-1

CDR3 DNA: TGTGCCAGTAGTAGGGCGAAAAATCAGGGCTACGAGCAGTACTTC
CDR3 protein: CASSRAKNQGYEQYF
D gene: -
clone size: -
V gene: TRBV19
J gene: TRBJ2-7

CDR3 DNA: TGTGCCAGTAAGTGGGAGGATAATTCACCCCTCCACTTT
CDR3 protein: CASKWEDNSPLHF
D gene: -
clone size: -
V gene: TRBV19
J gene: TRBJ1-6

CDR3 DNA: TGTGCCAGCAGTCCTCCCGGGGGCTCTGGAAACACCATATATTTT
CDR3 protein: CASSPPGGSGNTIYF
D gene: -
clone size: -
V gene: TRBV6-5
J gene: TRBJ1-3

CDR3 DNA: TGTGCCAGCAGCCACGAAGGTACGGGATACGAGCAGTACTTC
CDR3 protein: CASSHEGTGYEQYF
D gene: -
clone size: -
V gene: TRBV4-2
J gene: TRBJ2-7

CDR3 DNA: TGCGCCAGCATTGGGATGGTTTCTCCACCCCTCCACTTT
CDR3 protein: CASIGMVSPPLHF
D gene: -
clone size: -
V gene: TRBV10-1
J gene: TRBJ1-6

CDR3 DNA: TGTGCCAGCAGCGGGGCTTGGACAGGGGGGACTGAAGCTTTCTTT
CDR3 protein: CASSGAWTGGTEAFF
D gene: TRBD1
clone size: -
V gene: TRBV25-1
J gene: TRBJ1-1

CDR3 DNA: TGTGCCAGCAGTGTCCAGGGGCACGGGCCGTTGTATGGCTACACCTTC
CDR3 protein: CASSVQGHGPLYGYTF
D gene: -
clone size: -
V gene: TRBV6-1
J gene: TRBJ1-2

CDR3 DNA: TGCGCCAGCAGCTTCATTACGGGCAGCTCCTACGAGCAGTACTTC
CDR3 protein: CASSFITGSSYEQYF
D gene: -
clone size: -
V gene: TRBV5-1
J gene: TRBJ2-7

CDR3 DNA: TGTGCCAGCAGCCCGAAGGGGGCGGTAAAAGAGACCCAGTACTTC
CDR3 protein: CASSPKGAVKETQYF
D gene: TRBD1
clone size: -
V gene: TRBV5-8
J gene: TRBJ2-5

CDR3 DNA: TGTGCCAGCAGTTTGGGGCGTGATTTCTATGGCTACACCTTC
CDR3 protein: CASSLGRDFYGYTF
D gene: -
clone size: -
V gene: TRBV11-2
J gene: TRBJ1-2

CDR3 DNA: TGTGCCAGCAGCCAGCTAGGGGCCATTCGGGATTATACGCAGTATTTT
CDR3 protein: CASSQLGAIRDYTQYF
D gene: -
clone size: -
V gene: TRBV3-1/TRBV3-2
J gene: TRBJ2-3

CDR3 DNA: TGTGCCTGGAGTGCGCCTCGGGACCCCCCTAGAAACACCATATATTTT
CDR3 protein: CAWSAPRDPPRNTIYF
D gene: -
clone size: -
V gene: TRBV30
J gene: TRBJ1-3

CDR3 DNA: TGCAGCGTTGAAGATCCGGCGGGGTCCTATGGCTACACCTTC
CDR3 protein: CSVEDPAGSYGYTF
D gene: -
clone size: once
V gene: TRBV29-1
J gene: TRBJ1-2

CDR3 DNA: TGTGCCAGCAGCTTAAGGACAGGGAGAGATACGCAGTATTTT
CDR3 protein: CASSLRTGRDTQYF
D gene: TRBD1
clone size: -
V gene: TRBV7-9
J gene: TRBJ2-3

CDR3 DNA: TGTGCCAGTACCCCAGGGTCTAGCACAGATACGCAGTATTTT
CDR3 protein: CASTPGSSTDTQYF
D gene: -
clone size: -
V gene: TRBV19
J gene: TRBJ2-3

CDR3 DNA: TGTGCCAGCTCACCACCTGGTTCCACTGAAGCTTTCTTT
CDR3 protein: CASSPPGSTEAFF
D gene: -
clone size: once
V gene: TRBV18
J gene: TRBJ1-1

CDR3 DNA: TGTGCCAGCAGCCAAGTAAGACAGGGGCCTGGGGCCAACGTCCTGACTTTC
CDR3 protein: CASSQVRQGPGANVLTF
D gene: TRBD1
clone size: -
V gene: TRBV3-1/TRBV3-2
J gene: TRBJ2-6